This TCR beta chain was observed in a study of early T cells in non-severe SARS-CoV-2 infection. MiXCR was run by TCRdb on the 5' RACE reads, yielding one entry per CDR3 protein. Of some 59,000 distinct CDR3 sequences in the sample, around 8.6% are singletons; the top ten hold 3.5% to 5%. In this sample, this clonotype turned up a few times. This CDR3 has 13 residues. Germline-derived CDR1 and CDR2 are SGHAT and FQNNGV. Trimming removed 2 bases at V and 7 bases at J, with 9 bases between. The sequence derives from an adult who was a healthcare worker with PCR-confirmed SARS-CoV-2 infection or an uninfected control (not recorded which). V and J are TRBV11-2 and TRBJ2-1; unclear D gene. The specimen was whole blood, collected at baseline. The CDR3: CASSLSLLNEQFF. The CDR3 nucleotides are TGTGCCAGCAGCTTAAGCCTTTTAAATGAGCAGTTCTTC.